These 7 T cell receptor beta chains share one sample of origin, sequenced in a study of regulatory T cells in long-lasting Graves disease. Time point here: newly diagnosed GD, antithyroid drugs for less than 3 months. Making the TCR library involved RNA that had been extracted from PBMCs. To make TCR beta libraries, researchers used iRepertoire HTBI primers and Arm-PCR of CDR3 regions. From the multiplex PCR reads, TCRdb called clonotypes with MiXCR, one entry per CDR3 protein. The sample holds about 560,000 distinct CDR3 sequences; 15% to 20% are singletons and the top ten take about 12%. This sample also appeared in a second study, on T cells in Graves' hyperthyroidism and ophthalmopathy.

Source: peripheral blood mononuclear cells (PBMCs), taken at new diagnosis, from a patient treated with antithyroid drugs. The receptors were sampled from a man younger than 35 with Graves disease.

This clonotype was recorded many times. The chain joins TRBV7-9 to TRBJ2-3; no reliable D call. Germline V gene sequence: CDR1 SEHNR, CDR2 FQNEAQ (reference sequence). The CDR3 has 15 amino acids. V was pared by 4 bases and J by 6 bases, with 17 bases between. The CDR3 spells CASSSRYPESDTQYF. In nucleotides, the CDR3 is TGTGCCAGCAGCTCCCGGTACCCAGAATCGGATACGCAGTATTTT.

J is TRBJ2-2 and V is TRBV9; perhaps D is TRBD1 or TRBD2 (5 bases each). Trimming removed 3 bases at V and 8 bases at J, with 26 bases between. Germline V gene lookup returns CDR1 SGDLS and CDR2 YYNGEE. The CDR3 loop spans 18 amino acids. The CDR3 here is CASSGWTPGRTLRGELFF. The DNA for the CDR3 is TGTGCCAGCAGCGGGTGGACTCCGGGGCGGACTCTCCGTGGGGAGCTGTTTTTT.

The CDR3: CASSSGGSNEQFF. CDR3 bases: TGTGCCAGCAGCTCGGGGGGGTCCAATGAGCAGTTCTTC. J is TRBJ2-1 and V is TRBV7-3, with 8 bases matching TRBD2. The CDR3 spans 13 residues. V was pared by 4 bases and J by 6 bases, with 2 bases of the junction left unmatched. The V gene's germline CDR1 is SGHTA and CDR2 FQGTGA.

This clonotype was counted ten times or more. This chain connects TRBV20-1 to TRBJ2-3; 7 bases are a match to TRBD2. CDR1 is DFQATT, CDR2 SNEGSKA, per germline (reference sequence). V shed 2 bases and J 5 bases; nucleotides not matched to a gene: 1. CDR3 length equals 12 residues. This chain's CDR3 is CSARWGGDTQYF. The DNA for the CDR3 is TGCAGTGCTAGATGGGGGGGAGATACGCAGTATTTT.

This clonotype was counted at least ten times. CDR3 protein: CASSYSGGDNSPLHF. The CDR3 nucleotides read TGTGCCAGCAGTTACTCAGGAGGTGATAATTCACCCCTCCACTTT. The chain recombines TRBV6-5 with TRBJ1-6; no definite D call. The V gene's germline CDR1 is MNHEY and CDR2 SVGAGI. V lost 0 bases and J lost 5, with 8 bases in between. CDR3 length: 15 residues.

This chain joins TRBV20-1 and TRBJ2-2; 10 bases map to TRBD1. The CDR3 loop spans 14 amino acids. V lost 4 bases, J lost 3 bases, and 2 bases stayed unmatched. The germline V gene encodes CDR1 DFQATT and CDR2 SNEGSKA (reference sequence). CDR3 DNA: TGCAGTGCTAAGGGACAGGGGTACACCGGGGAGCTGTTTTTT. Translation: CSAKGQGYTGELFF.

This chain joins TRBV7-2 and TRBJ2-7, with no clear D. CDR3 length: 12 amino acids. The V gene lost 3 bases and the J gene lost 2 bases, with 5 bases spanning the gap. Germline V CDR1 and CDR2: SGHTA, FQGNSA. For the CDR3, the DNA is TGTGCCAGCAGCTTGCCCGCCTACGAGCAGTACTTC. Its translation: CASSLPAYEQYF.